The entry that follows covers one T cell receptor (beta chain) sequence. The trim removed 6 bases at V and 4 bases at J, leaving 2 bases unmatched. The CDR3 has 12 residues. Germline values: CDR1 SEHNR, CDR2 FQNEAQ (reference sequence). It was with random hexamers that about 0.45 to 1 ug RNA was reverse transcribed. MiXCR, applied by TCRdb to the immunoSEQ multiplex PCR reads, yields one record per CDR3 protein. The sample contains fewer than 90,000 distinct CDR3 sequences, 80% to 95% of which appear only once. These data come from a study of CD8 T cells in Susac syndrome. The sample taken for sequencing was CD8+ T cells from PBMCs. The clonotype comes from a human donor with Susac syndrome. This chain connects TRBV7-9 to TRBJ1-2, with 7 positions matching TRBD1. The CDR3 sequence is CASRPGGYGYTF. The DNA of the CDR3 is TGTGCCAGCAGACCAGGGGGCTATGGCTACACCTTC.